The following is a T cell receptor (beta chain) sequence with its context. The target antigen is unknown. This sample is drawn from a study of T cell repertoires in cytomegalovirus infection. The overall study: HLA-B-restricted CMV epitopes that are well studied were used alongside recently identified HLA-C-restricted ones. The public TCR beta signatures pointed to both CMV infection and matching HLA type. General study results and limits: The ex vivo response was dominated by HLA-C-restricted CMV-specific TCR beta clonotypes. Accumulated public TCR beta family frequency recognized individuals carrying CMV together with the relevant HLA.

TCRdb used MiXCR to reprocess the reads, holding one entry per CDR3 protein. The data hold hundreds of thousands of distinct CDR3 sequences, with around 30% observed a single time. The sequencing used cultured PBMCs, collected from culture after CMV antigen stimulation. This receptor was identified in a human donor in good health (CMV status not recorded). Some clones in this sample may be carry-over from other donors' samples.

The CDR3 loop reads CASSVEILGTQYF. The CDR3 nucleotides read TGTGCCAGCAGCGTAGAGATTTTAGGGACCCAGTACTTC. The chain employs TRBV7-6 and TRBJ2-5; D gene ambiguous. CDR3 size: 13 residues. V was cut by 5 bases and J by 7 bases, with 14 bases left in between. Germline V gene lookup returns CDR1 SGHVS and CDR2 FNYEAQ.